This TCR beta chain emerged from a study of blood T cell repertoires in COVID-19. For the study at large: Sites across the United States, Italy and Spain contributed samples from acute and convalescent COVID-19. The cDNA or gDNA used as material had been derived from T cells, B-cell-depleted T cells, or PBMCs.

Germline V lookup: CDR1 SEHNR, CDR2 FQNEAQ (reference sequence). V dropped 5 bases and J dropped 0; count of bases not matched to a gene: 8. This CDR3 has 16 amino acids. How the authors handled the data: Estimation of nucleated cell counts relied on the amplification of reference gene primers. Using immunoSEQ multiplex PCR, the repertoire was profiled, and TCRdb retains in-frame clones only, with some absent. That table gives V, J and clone size, and the DNA gave D and trimming. Here the sample spans roughly 160,000 clones, just over 90% being singletons. The sequenced sample consisted of peripheral blood. The chain joins TRBV7-9 to TRBJ2-3, with 7 bases matching TRBD2. The TCR sequence derives from a man younger than 30 with acute or convalescent COVID-19. The CDR3, as DNA: TGTGCCAGCAGCCCACTAGCGTCGTCTAGCACAGATACGCAGTATTTT. Translated, it gives CASSPLASSSTDTQYF.